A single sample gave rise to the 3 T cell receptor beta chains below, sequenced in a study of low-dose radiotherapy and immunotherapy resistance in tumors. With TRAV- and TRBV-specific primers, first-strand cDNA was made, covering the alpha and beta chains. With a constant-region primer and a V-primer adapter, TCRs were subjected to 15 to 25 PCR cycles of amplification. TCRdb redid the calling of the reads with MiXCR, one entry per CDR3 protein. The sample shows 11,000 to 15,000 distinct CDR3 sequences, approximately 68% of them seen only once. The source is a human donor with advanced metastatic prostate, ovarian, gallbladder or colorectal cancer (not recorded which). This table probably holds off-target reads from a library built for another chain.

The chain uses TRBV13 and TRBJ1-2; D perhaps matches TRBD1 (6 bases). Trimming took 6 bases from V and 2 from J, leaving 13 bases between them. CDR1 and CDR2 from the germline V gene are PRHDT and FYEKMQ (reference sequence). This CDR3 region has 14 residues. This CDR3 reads CASSEGGGNYGYTF. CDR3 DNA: TGTGCCAGCAGTGAAGGAGGGGGGAACTATGGCTACACCTTC.

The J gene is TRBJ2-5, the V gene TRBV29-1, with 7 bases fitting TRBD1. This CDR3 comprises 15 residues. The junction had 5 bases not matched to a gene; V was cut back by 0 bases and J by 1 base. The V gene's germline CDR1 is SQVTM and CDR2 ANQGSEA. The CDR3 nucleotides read TGCAGCGTTGAAGATAGTAAGGGGGCCCAAGAGACCCAGTACTTC. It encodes CSVEDSKGAQETQYF.

The CDR3 bases are TGTGCCAGCAGCCGGACTAGCCCAGATACGCAGTATTTT. Translating gives CASSRTSPDTQYF. V usage is TRBV5-4 and J usage is TRBJ2-3; TRBD2 agrees at 8 bases. The CDR3 sequence is 13 residues long. Germline CDR1 and CDR2: SGHNT and YYREEE (reference sequence). The V and J ends lost 4 bases and 4 bases, in that order; junction bases with no gene match: 2.